This T cell receptor beta chain was obtained from a study of T cell changes during pregnancy in multiple sclerosis. This CDR3 is built from 16 residues. The germline V gene has CDR1 LNHDA and CDR2 SQIVND (reference sequence). V lost 4 bases, J lost 5 bases, and 10 bases stayed unmatched. TCRdb keeps only in-frame clones here, not all; method: immunoSEQ multiplex PCR. This sample yields approximately 60,000 clones, of which roughly 90% are seen a single time; roughly 2.7% belongs to the top ten. This clonotype originated in a female donor in good health, enrolled as a control in a pregnancy study. This sample comprised peripheral blood, obtained in the second trimester of pregnancy. This chain uses TRBV19 with TRBJ2-1; 8 bases are a match to TRBD1. The CDR3 is CASSKGQGRTNNEQFF. DNA of the CDR3: TGTGCCAGTAGTAAAGGACAGGGCCGTACGAACAATGAGCAGTTCTTC.